This T cell receptor (beta chain) is from a study of OX40 agonist ivuxolimab in advanced cancers. Using immunoSEQ multiplex PCR, the repertoire was profiled, and TCRdb retains in-frame clones only, with some absent. The data show 70,000 or so clones, roughly 81% seen once. CDR3 length: 16 residues. The V gene's germline CDR1 is LNHDA and CDR2 SQIVND (reference sequence). The V and J ends lost 2 bases and 2 bases respectively, with 15 bases between them. J is TRBJ1-2 and V is TRBV19; D is possibly TRBD1 (6 bases). The sequence was obtained from an adult with an advanced solid tumor such as melanoma, head and neck, liver or kidney cancer. This material consisted of CD4+ or CD8+ T cells sorted from blood, taken in a trial of the OX40 agonist ivuxolimab. Here the CDR3 DNA reads TGTGCCAGTAGTATATCTCTCGGGGGCGTGAACTATGGCTACACCTTC. Its translation is CASSISLGGVNYGYTF. Complete variable domain (other parts from reference TRBV19 and TRBJ1-2): DGGITQSPKYLFRKEGQNVTLSCEQNLNHDAMYWYRQDPGQGLRLIYYSQIVNDFQKGDIAEGYSVSREKKESFPLTVTSAQKNPTAFYLCASSISLGGVNYGYTFGSGTRLTVV.